The clone carrying this T cell receptor beta chain showed up just a few times. Sequencing used immunoSEQ multiplex PCR; TCRdb keeps in-frame clones, though not all of them. The sample lists 75,000 to 100,000 clones, roughly 92% occurring once. This sample was taken from a study of control samples from healthy donors and cancer patients. This TCR derives from a human donor in good health. The donor label of this sample is uncertain. Material: blood.

This chain's CDR3 is CASRATGGADTEAFF. In DNA, the CDR3 is TGTGCCAGTAGGGCGACAGGGGGCGCGGACACTGAAGCTTTCTTT. This chain links TRBV19 with TRBJ1-1; 10 bases line up with TRBD1. V lost 6 bases to trimming and J lost 3 bases; unmatched junction nucleotides: 7. CDR1 and CDR2 from the germline V gene are LNHDA and SQIVND (reference sequence). The CDR3 length is 15 residues.